This section outlines one T cell receptor beta chain sequence together with its context. This clonotype was detected many times. The specificity of this receptor is unknown. No base-level quality is on record; no much larger clone is a single base apart. The TCR beta CDR3 regions were amplified from the RNA transcripts. A first-round RT-PCR of the TCR CDR3 used the HTBI primer set with the Qiagen OneStep RT-PCR kit. A second multiplex PCR round built the libraries, followed by size selection and purification. Sequencing of the libraries was done on an Illumina HiSeq2000 using paired-end 100 bp reads. The authors' analysis ran thus. Raw data were processed with SOAPnuke, discarding reads with adapters, uncalled bases, mean Phred below 15, or no exact constant-primer or identifier match. High-quality paired reads were merged with COPE v1.2.5, and unique nucleotide sequences were defined as clonotypes. Clonotypes were aligned to IMGT TRBV, TRBD and TRBJ reference segments using MiTCR v1.1. Analysis was restricted to V-J combinations with a frequency above 0.0001, which covered roughly 99% of repertoires. The TCS score was defined as the ratio of F50 (clonal expansion) to E x V (chaos), calculated using BLOSUM62-based TCRdist between CDR3 peptides within each V-J. Welch's t-statistics and random forest reduced roughly 500 V-J features to 10 to 15, which were used in a naive Bayes classifier (R e1071). The raw public data were reprocessed by TCRdb itself: fastp quality trimming at Q25, MiXCR clonotype calling, in-frame beta chains only. Each entry is one CDR3 protein sequence, shown with its most common DNA and genes. In this record, the V and J calls reflect TCRdb's handling and not the investigators' own analysis. Within this sample are about 420,000 distinct CDR3 sequences, with about a sixth of them counted one time only. The ten largest account for 7.5% to 8% of the sample.

The CDR3, cysteine through phenylalanine, is 16 amino acids long. The read is trimmed to its CDR3 DNA, 48 bases read in frame from base 1. For CDR1 and CDR2, the germline V gene (reference sequence) lists DFQATT and SNEGSKA. Deletion took 5 bases off V and 0 bases off J, with a span of 19 bases between the germline ends. A patient counted as having stable Graves' hyperthyroidism if no progression to ophthalmopathy occurred over 18 months of follow-up. Hyperthyroidism patients were newly diagnosed, with disease duration under 2 months, and aged 18 to 65 years. The study excluded patients with uncontrolled infections, other autoimmune diseases, pregnancy or lactation. Diagnoses were established on the basis of clinical symptoms, serum thyroxine and TRAb, thyroid ultrasound, and orbital computed tomography. PBMCs were separated from around 9.1 ml of fresh peripheral blood using Ficoll-Paque density gradient centrifugation. Trizol reagent was used to extract total RNA, and RNA quality was then checked on an Agilent 2100 Bioanalyzer.

This specimen comes from a study of T cells in Graves' hyperthyroidism and ophthalmopathy (dated 2019 in TCRdb). Study-wide context: Peripheral blood was collected at initial diagnosis, before any treatment. Prospective prediction of ophthalmopathy was tested in an independent validation cohort of 18 to 20 hyperthyroidism patients and 15 to 17 patients who later progressed to ophthalmopathy. Thyroid tissue and blood T-cell repertoires from six Graves' hyperthyroidism patients were also compared in the study. The 85 to 100 discovery patients were divided at random into training and test sets in a 7:3 ratio. TCR Vbeta CDR3 sequencing of around 130 peripheral blood samples (about 45 ophthalmopathy, 75 or so hyperthyroidism and around 17 progressor patients) is reported in the paper. To identify distinguishing TCR V-J signatures, a discovery cohort of 90 to 100 patients was used, comprising some 45 with Graves' ophthalmopathy and about 59 with stable Graves' hyperthyroidism. After sampling, hyperthyroidism patients received methimazole starting at 30 mg daily, and ophthalmopathy patients received high-dose intravenous methylprednisolone. General conclusions and limits of the study: During validation, the model predicted progression to ophthalmopathy a median of around six months ahead of onset, with around 71% sensitivity and 72% to 80% specificity. Most expanded thyroid clonotypes (frequency above 0.001) were also detected in blood, suggesting blood repertoires may reflect thyroid immune responses. In cross-validation, a model built on a 13 V-J signature told ophthalmopathy apart from stable hyperthyroidism with approximately 90% sensitivity and roughly 83% specificity, and in testing the same model reached 80%/75%. Sample size was not statistically predetermined, and blinding of investigators to group allocation was not performed.

The TCR sequence derives from a woman under 30 with Graves' hyperthyroidism. The sequencing sample was made of blood. This chain joins TRBV20-1 to TRBJ2-5; the D gene is unclear. CDR3 loop: CSAGRPPWADQETQYF. The DNA is TGCAGTGCTGGCCGACCGCCCTGGGCAGACCAAGAGACCCAGTACTTC.